Reported below is one TCR beta chain. The junction had 1 base not matched to a gene; V was cut back by 5 bases and J by 5 bases. There are 13 residues in the CDR3. This sample stems from a study of blood T cell repertoires in COVID-19. About the study: Acute-phase and convalescent COVID-19 samples originated in the United States, Italy and Spain.

Only in-frame clones appear in the TCRdb table, and some are missing; sequencing was by immunoSEQ multiplex PCR. The table has about 200,000 clones, around 85% seen once. The chain recombines TRBV12-3 or TRBV12-4 with TRBJ1-2; 11 bases map to TRBD1. The clonotype comes from an elderly woman with acute or convalescent COVID-19. Sequenced: peripheral blood. CDR3 DNA: TGTGCCAGCAGTGGACAGGGGGCGTATGGCTACACCTTC. Amino acids: CASSGQGAYGYTF.